This T cell receptor (beta chain) was identified during a study of cytomegalovirus exposure and HLA in healthy donors. The PCR ran on 60 Vbeta and 13 Jbeta primers. Sequencing was performed with immunoSEQ multiplex PCR; in TCRdb, only in-frame clones are kept and a portion is missing. The table lists about 190,000 clones, roughly four fifths of them singletons. General study results and limits: Sequencing had likely introduced a cluster of highly shared sequence variants as an artifact. Later analysis found that TCR beta chains associated with HLA were more clonally expanded than other, equally common chains. Accurate predictions that matched the HLA-A and HLA-B alleles of most subjects were reportedly made from TCR beta sequences.

The table lists this clone with a few counts. The antigen is undetermined. This CDR3 is 15 amino acids long. Per the germline V gene, CDR1 is SEHNR and CDR2 is FQNEAQ (reference sequence). V was clipped by 2 bases and J by 2 bases, with 7 bases between them. The sequenced sample was PBMCs. The chain recombines TRBV7-9 with TRBJ2-6, with D uncertain. The origin of this receptor is a woman aged 25 to 39 in good health and CMV-seropositive. The CDR3 bases are TGTGCCAGCAGCTTATGGGCCCCTGGGGCCAACGTCCTGACTTTC. It translates to CASSLWAPGANVLTF. Looking up the rest from reference TRBV7-9 and TRBJ2-6 gives the full variable domain: DTGVSQNPRHKITKRGQNVTFRCDPISEHNRLYWYRQTLGQGPEFLTYFQNEAQLEKSRLLSDRFSAERPKGSFSTLEIQRTEQGDSAMYLCASSLWAPGANVLTFGAGSRLTVL.